This TCR beta chain was identified in a study of T cells after yellow fever vaccination. The study's findings and limits: It was a small share of clonotypes that appeared in both CD4 and CD8 compartments. By day 5 rather than day 15, the secondary response had peaked, though it was weaker. Post-booster repertoires contained most primary-vaccination clones again (96% CD4, about 90% CD8).

In the case of this clonotype: What it recognizes is unknown.

TCR cDNA, made by 5'RACE template switching, carried an added universal primer site and UMIs. Each CDR3 protein is one row after TCRdb ran MiXCR on the 5' RACE reads. The sample includes a few hundred thousand distinct CDR3 sequences, about 17% of them seen just once. This clonotype was obtained from a man aged 18 to 35 who received the YFV17D yellow fever vaccine. Sequenced here: PBMCs, sampled 5 to 6 days after the first yellow fever vaccination.

The CDR3 sequence is CASKEWTSGVTQYF. CDR3 sequence (DNA): TGCGCCAGCAAGGAATGGACCTCAGGGGTGACCCAGTACTTC. The chain employs TRBV5-1 and TRBJ2-5; TRBD1 might be the D (6 bases). Trimming took 6 bases from V and 7 from J, leaving 19 bases between them. The CDR3 contains 14 residues. Germline-derived CDR1 and CDR2 are SGHRS and YFSETQ.